This TCR beta chain was sequenced during a study of blood T cell repertoires in COVID-19 (dated by TCRdb to the early 2020s). General notes on the study: Collaborator samples came from the United States, Italy and Spain and covered acute and convalescent phases of COVID-19. Samples came from the ongoing ImmuneRACE study (first 160 participants) plus 1,254 subjects from 6 global collaborators. Deeply sampled blood TCRbeta repertoires from subjects exposed to, actively infected with, or recovered from COVID-19 were included in the dataset. The material from the prospective study consisted of cDNA or gDNA derived from T cells, B-cell-depleted T cells, or PBMCs. Nearly every sample came with metadata listing a de-identified subject ID, COVID-19 status, age in years and sex. Where HLA class I and class II types were available, the types were taken from metadata supplied by the sample provider, not from assay-based typing. The repertoires were released in a freely available public database meant as a resource for research on the immune response to SARS-CoV-2.

In the case of this clone: This receptor's antigen is unknown. One base away there is no much larger clone; base qualities are not given.

TCRbeta CDR3 regions were amplified from genomic DNA by means of the immunoSEQ Assay, a bias-controlled multiplex PCR. For the original study's pipeline: The number of nucleated cells in each sample was estimated by amplification of reference gene primers within the assay. To quantify the absolute abundance of each unique TCRbeta CDR3 rearrangement, sequence reads were collapsed and filtered. For each sample, productive Simpson clonality was calculated by taking the square root of Simpson's diversity index across productive rearrangements. This immuneACCESS table, as held by TCRdb, lists in-frame sequences with V and J called but not all clones. Of the missing ones, under half trace to an unresolved V gene in checked studies; the others have no known cause. V, J and clone size are taken as reported in that table, and D and trimming were inferred from the DNA itself. A total of about 240,000 clones appear in this sample, roughly 76% of them only once. Together, the top ten hold 6.5% to 9% of the sample.

At one collaborating source in Seattle, patients were enrolled during active infection and were followed longitudinally through the course of disease. Whole blood was collected in K2EDTA tubes by collaborating institutions according to the institutions' own protocols. For TCRbeta analysis, collaborators shipped samples in one of three forms: frozen whole blood, isolated PBMCs, or DNA extracted from either of those sample types. The paper as a whole reports these results and caveats: How much clinical and demographic metadata was included differed by source and by participant, and the metadata was provided uncurated.

The specimen was peripheral blood. The source is a woman of 80 years or more with COVID-19, enrolled during active disease.

The CDR3 protein is CASSQRDRRTGELFF. The nucleotides are TGCGCCAGCAGCCAACGGGACAGGCGCACCGGGGAGCTGTTTTTT. The chain was built from TRBV5-1 and TRBJ2-2; 8 of the junction bases match TRBD1. The germline V gene yields SGHRS for CDR1 and YFSETQ for CDR2. Trimmed from V: 4 bases; trimmed from J: 4 bases; junction bases lacking a gene match: 6. The CDR3, cysteine through phenylalanine, is 15 amino acids long. The only DNA kept is the CDR3, 45 bases in frame from the first base.